These T cell receptor beta chains were read from a single sample in a study of CD8 T cells in ankylosing spondylitis. TCRdb processed the 5' RACE reads anew with MiXCR; each CDR3 protein has one entry. The sample has roughly 440,000 distinct CDR3 sequences, approximately 17% seen once; the top ten hold approximately 1%. The sequencing sample was made of blood, either unsorted or a sorted T cell fraction (not recorded which). The receptors were gathered from a male donor with ankylosing spondylitis. Both conserved end residues are part of each CDR3. The D gene is left open where the match is weak. Clone size appears in some rows only: once, few, many, or a class for an expanded clone.

>few|TRBV7-9|NA|TRBJ2-1
TGTGCCAGCAGCTTAGTATTAGCGCGGGAGCAGTTCTTC
CASSLVLAREQFF
>once|TRBV20-1|NA|TRBJ2-7
TGCAGTGCTAGAGATGGGACACTCAACGAGCAGTACTTC
CSARDGTLNEQYF
>few|TRBV6-1|NA|TRBJ2-2
TGTGCCAGCAGTCCCATGCGGGGAGGGGGGGTAAACACCGGGGAGCTGTTTTTT
CASSPMRGGGVNTGELFF
>NA|TRBV5-5|NA|TRBJ2-6
TGTGCCAACAGCAACTCAGGATTCTCTGGGGCCAACGTCCTGACTTTC
CANSNSGFSGANVLTF
>few|TRBV7-2|NA|TRBJ1-1
TGTGCCAGCAGCTTAGGGCCCCGTGCTTCGAACACTGAAGCTTTCTTT
CASSLGPRASNTEAFF
>NA|TRBV9|NA|TRBJ2-1
TGTGCCAGCAGCGTATGGGCGGGACGATCCTACAATGAGCAGTTCTTC
CASSVWAGRSYNEQFF
>NA|TRBV15|NA|TRBJ2-7
TGTGCCACCAGCAGGGAATTTGGGGGCTACGAGCAGTACTTC
CATSREFGGYEQYF
>NA|TRBV15|NA|TRBJ2-7
TGTGCCACCAGCAGTTTAGGCAGGTACGAGCAGTACTTC
CATSSLGRYEQYF
>few|TRBV21-1|NA|TRBJ1-2
TGTGCCAGCAGCAAATACGAAATGGGACAGGGGGGATATGGCTACACCTTC
CASSKYEMGQGGYGYTF
>NA|TRBV5-1|NA|TRBJ1-3
TGCGCCAGCAGCGAGAGAGGGAACACCATATATTTT
CASSERGNTIYF
>few|TRBV7-3|NA|TRBJ2-1
TGTGCCAGCAGCTTAAATTCGGTGTCCTACAATGAGCAGTTCTTC
CASSLNSVSYNEQFF
>few|TRBV28|TRBD2|TRBJ2-5
TGTGCCAGCAGTTTATCCGGACTAGCGGTTAAAGAGACCCAGTACTTC
CASSLSGLAVKETQYF
>NA|TRBV28|TRBD2|TRBJ2-1
TGTGCCAGCAGTTTATCGGGACTAGCGGGAGTCTACAATGAGCAGTTCTTC
CASSLSGLAGVYNEQFF
>few|TRBV9|TRBD1|TRBJ1-1
TGTGCCAGCAGCGTAACCGGGACAGGGTATGCTTTCTTT
CASSVTGTGYAFF
>few|TRBV7-8|TRBD2|TRBJ2-3
TGTGCCAGCAGACAGCGGGAGGGGTCAGATACGCAGTATTTT
CASRQREGSDTQYF
>many|TRBV12-3/TRBV12-4|NA|TRBJ1-5
TGTGCCAGCAGCCGCGACCCGGGAGGTGGTCAGCCCCAGCATTTT
CASSRDPGGGQPQHF
>NA|TRBV7-2|TRBD2|TRBJ2-7
TGTGCCAGCAGCCCCGGCGGACTAGCGGGAGTGATTGGCGAGCAGTACTTC
CASSPGGLAGVIGEQYF